This T cell receptor (beta chain) was recovered during a study of T cells in Graves' hyperthyroidism and ophthalmopathy. Patients were aged 18 to 65, had disease duration under 2 months, and had newly diagnosed hyperthyroidism. Any patient presenting with uncontrolled infection, other autoimmune disease, pregnancy or lactation was left out. PBMCs were collected from an approximately 9.3 ml volume of fresh peripheral blood. RNA transcripts were the template for amplifying TCR beta CDR3 regions. TCR CDR3 regions were first amplified by RT-PCR with HTBI primers. Each CDR3 protein is one row after TCRdb ran MiXCR on the multiplex PCR reads. The repertoire has more than 250,000 distinct CDR3 sequences, approximately 14% of them found once; the top ten carry around 31%. The ends were cut back, 3 bases at V and 0 bases at J, with 14 bases in the middle. CDR3 size: 16 residues. Germline CDR1 and CDR2: DFQATT and SNEGSKA (reference sequence).

This clonotype has at least ten counts. What it binds is not known. Study conclusions and caveats: Blood also carried most thyroid clonotypes expanded above 0.001.

The receptor comes from a woman between 45 and 65 years old with Graves' hyperthyroidism that later progressed to Graves' ophthalmopathy. Source material: blood. The V and J genes are TRBV20-1 and TRBJ2-2; D is uncertain. The CDR3 sequence: CSARGLGASNTGELFF. CDR3 sequence (DNA): TGCAGTGCTAGGGGTCTGGGCGCGTCGAACACCGGGGAGCTGTTTTTT.